This T cell receptor (beta chain) was identified in a study of blood T cell repertoires in COVID-19. For the study at large: The study drew acute and convalescent COVID-19 samples from the United States, Italy and Spain.

Germline V CDR1 and CDR2: MNHEY, SVGEGT. V lost 4 bases, J lost 0 bases, and 7 bases lay in between. The CDR3 covers 14 residues. Authors' analysis steps: Amplification with reference gene primers provided the estimates of nucleated cell counts. The assay was immunoSEQ multiplex PCR, and TCRdb's table has in-frame clones only and misses some. The D gene and trimming were derived from the DNA, and the V and J assignments and clone size from that table. The sample has under 150,000 clones; around 80% are singletons. The J gene is TRBJ1-5, the V gene TRBV6-2 or TRBV6-3; D not certain. The clonotype comes from a man aged 65 to 85 with acute or convalescent COVID-19. The sample taken for sequencing was peripheral blood. This chain's CDR3 is CASSSGYSNQPQHF. Here the CDR3 DNA reads TGTGCCAGCAGTTCGGGGTATAGCAATCAGCCCCAGCATTTT.